The 31 T cell receptor beta chains listed next were all sequenced from one sample in a study of siplizumab effects on memory and regulatory T cells. The protocol was immunoSEQ multiplex PCR, while the TCRdb copy is restricted to in-frame clones and leaves out a portion. Of approximately 97,000 clones listed, 92% are singletons. Sequenced: CD4+ T cells sorted from blood. Every receptor here comes from a human donor in good health.

This rearrangement joins TRBV6-1 to TRBJ1-2; a possible D gene is TRBD1 (5 bases). The V gene lost 2 bases and the J gene lost 0 bases, with 22 bases spanning the gap. The CDR3 runs 19 residues. In germline, CDR1 is MNHNS, CDR2 SASEGT. The CDR3 here is CASSELVVSGRVPNYGYTF. CDR3 coding DNA: TGTGCCAGCAGTGAATTGGTCGTGTCAGGGAGAGTCCCTAACTATGGCTACACCTTC.

The J gene is TRBJ2-1, the V gene TRBV11-3; perhaps TRBD1 as D (6 bases). Germline V gene sequence: CDR1 SGHNT, CDR2 YENEEA. Trimming removed 4 bases at V and 15 bases at J, with 19 bases between. The CDR3 loop spans 13 amino acids. CDR3 DNA: TGTGCCAGCAGCTCGAGCCCGGACAGTGGGGTGTTCTTC. This encodes CASSSSPDSGVFF.

The V call is TRBV18, the J call TRBJ2-7; the D is unclear. There are 13 residues in the CDR3. V lost 3 bases and J 6 bases, leaving 12 bases between the germline ends. The germline V gene has CDR1 KGHSH and CDR2 LQKENI. CDR3 DNA: TGTGCCAGCTCACCGAAAAGGGCAACCGAGCAGTACTTC. Its protein product is CASSPKRATEQYF.

This clone was observed once. The chain combines TRBV29-1 with TRBJ2-2; 7 nucleotides align to TRBD2. CDR1 and CDR2 (germline): SQVTM, ANQGSEA. J gave up 7 bases and V 7 bases, and 6 bases lay outside the gene matches. This CDR3 comprises 12 residues. This CDR3 is CSGTSVGGELFF. The CDR3 coding sequence is TGCAGCGGAACTAGCGTAGGCGGGGAGCTGTTTTTT.

The CDR3 nucleotides read TGTGCCAGCATGGCCAGGGGGCTAAATCAGCCCCAGCATTTT. Amino acid sequence: CASMARGLNQPQHF. The chain recombines TRBV2 with TRBJ1-5; 8 nucleotides agree with TRBD1. This CDR3 contains 14 residues. After removal of 7 bases from V and 4 bases from J, the junction contained 6 bases not matched to a gene. Germline V lookup: CDR1 SNHLY, CDR2 FYNNEI.

The rearrangement links TRBV29-1 to TRBJ2-7; TRBD1 matches 9 bases. The CDR3 is 13 residues long. Germline V gene data show CDR1 as SQVTM and CDR2 as ANQGSEA. V was clipped by 4 bases and J by 5 bases; unmatched bases: 6. CDR3 coding DNA: TGCAGCGTTGGTGGACAGGGGAGGAACGAGCAGTACTTC. This gives the protein CSVGGQGRNEQYF.

The chain recombines TRBV28 with TRBJ1-2; D is ambiguous. V was shortened by 2 bases and J by 1 base, with 11 bases between the two germline ends. Germline CDR1 is MDHEN and CDR2 is SYDVKM. The CDR3 covers 15 residues. The CDR3 sequence: CASSLIMGINYGYTF. As DNA, the CDR3 is TGTGCCAGCAGTTTAATAATGGGTATTAACTATGGCTACACCTTC.

V usage is TRBV9 and J usage is TRBJ1-1; no clear D. Germline assignment: CDR1 SGDLS and CDR2 YYNGEE. This CDR3 has 15 amino acids. The germline V and J ends were trimmed by 4 bases and 4 bases, with 17 bases remaining between them. The CDR3 nucleotides read TGTGCCAGCAGCCTCGTTGACCGTGGGATCACTGAAGCTTTCTTT. Translation gives CASSLVDRGITEAFF.

This clone has just one count. The V call is TRBV5-5, the J call TRBJ2-5, with 8 nucleotides matching TRBD2. Per the germline V gene, CDR1 is SGHKS and CDR2 is YYEKEE (reference sequence). The ends lost 0 bases at V and 7 bases at J; junction bases unmatched: 5. The CDR3 runs to 14 residues. CDR3 region: CASSLAVTSGTQYF. Here the CDR3 DNA reads TGTGCCAGCAGCTTGGCCGTAACTAGCGGGACCCAGTACTTC.

This rearrangement joins TRBV28 to TRBJ2-7; 11 nucleotides match TRBD2. V lost 7 bases to trimming and J lost 4 bases; unmatched junction nucleotides: 3. The CDR3 totals 13 residues. Looked up from germline, CDR1 is MDHEN and CDR2 is SYDVKM. In DNA, the CDR3 is TGTGCCAGCACGACTAGCGGGAATTACGAGCAGTACTTC. It specifies CASTTSGNYEQYF.

This chain links TRBV18 with TRBJ1-3; tentatively, D is TRBD1 (5 bases). Trimming removed 3 bases at V and 4 bases at J, with 13 bases between. The CDR3 totals 15 residues. In germline, CDR1 is KGHSH, CDR2 LQKENI. CDR3 amino acids: CASSPGTGTGNTIYF. As DNA, the CDR3 is TGTGCCAGCTCACCCGGGACTGGAACGGGAAACACCATATATTTT.

The genes are TRBV9 and TRBJ2-1; no firm D call. Trimming cost V 0 bases and J 0 bases, with 10 bases left between them. The CDR3 contains 16 residues. Germline CDR1 and CDR2: SGDLS and YYNGEE. CDR3 sequence: CASSVASTSSYNEQFF. DNA for the CDR3: TGTGCCAGCAGCGTAGCGAGTACCAGCTCCTACAATGAGCAGTTCTTC.

The chain has TRBV25-1 and TRBJ2-1; 14 nucleotides line up with TRBD2. This CDR3 comprises 16 residues. The ends lost 3 bases at V and 7 bases at J; junction bases unmatched: 5. Germline lookup yields CDR1 MGHDK and CDR2 SYGVNS. The CDR3 sequence is CASSDLTSGRANEQFF. The DNA of the CDR3 is TGTGCCAGCAGTGACCTGACTAGCGGGAGGGCTAATGAGCAGTTCTTC.

The chain carries TRBV29-1 and TRBJ2-3; a possible D gene is TRBD1 (5 bases). V shed 2 bases and J shed 3 bases, with 9 bases lying between them. The germline gives CDR1 SQVTM, CDR2 ANQGSEA. The CDR3 contains 13 residues. CDR3 DNA: TGCAGCGTTGAAAGGGGTTCAACAGATACGCAGTATTTT. Its protein product is CSVERGSTDTQYF.

The chain recombines TRBV19 with TRBJ1-5; 12 bases match TRBD1. Germline CDR1 is LNHDA and CDR2 is SQIVND (reference sequence). The CDR3 runs 15 residues. The V segment lost 5 bases and the J segment 13 bases; nucleotides outside the gene matches: 12. The CDR3 DNA sequence: TGTGCCAGTAGTGGGGGACAGGGGGCGTTGGGCCCACAGCATTTT. Translated: CASSGGQGALGPQHF.

The V and J genes are TRBV28 and TRBJ2-7; 8 nucleotides align to TRBD2. This CDR3 has 15 residues. Per germline, CDR1 MDHEN and CDR2 SYDVKM. The J segment lost 0 bases and the V segment lost 3 bases, leaving 4 bases of the junction unmatched. In DNA, the CDR3 is TGTGCCAGCAGTTTTAGCGGGGTGAGCTCCTACGAGCAGTACTTC. Its translation: CASSFSGVSSYEQYF.

This clone was seen more than once but under ten times. In nucleotides, the CDR3 is TGCGCCAGCAGCTTGGGGAGGGACACTGAAGCTTTCTTT. Translating gives CASSLGRDTEAFF. The chain links TRBV5-1 to TRBJ1-1; D is uncertain. Germline V gives CDR1 SGHRS, CDR2 YFSETQ. The CDR3 contains 13 residues. Trimming stripped 0 bases from V and 3 bases from J, with 6 bases between.

CDR3 in DNA: TGTGCCAGCAGCGCCACTTTCGGGGGGGTACAGGGTCAAACCTTC. It yields the protein CASSATFGGVQGQTF. V gene TRBV6-4 combines with J gene TRBJ1-2, with D perhaps TRBD1 (6 bases). Trimming took off 6 bases at V and 14 bases at J, with 28 bases between the two ends. This CDR3 is 15 amino acids long. Germline V CDR1 and CDR2: MRHNA, SNTAGT.

The chain's CDR3 is CASSPLTGSHEQYF. CDR3 nucleotides: TGTGCCAGCAGCCCACTGACAGGGTCCCACGAGCAGTACTTC. The chain couples TRBV5-4 to TRBJ2-7; 7 bases are a match to TRBD1. With V trimmed by 4 bases and J by 5 bases, 9 bases remained unmatched. Germline loops: CDR1 SGHNT, CDR2 YYREEE (reference sequence). The CDR3 is 14 residues long.

The chain recombines TRBV9 with TRBJ1-6; D may be TRBD1 (5 bases). CDR3 size: 15 residues. V lost 0 bases and J lost 13, with 17 bases in between. From germline, CDR1 is SGDLS and CDR2 YYNGEE. CDR3 sequence (DNA): TGTGCCAGCAGCGTAGCACAAGGGCAGGGAACCCCCCTCCACTTT. The encoded protein is CASSVAQGQGTPLHF.

This rearrangement joins TRBV5-1 to TRBJ2-1, with D possibly being TRBD1 or TRBD2 (5 bases each). The V gene lost 3 bases and the J gene lost 1 base, with 14 bases spanning the gap. Germline CDR1 SGHRS, CDR2 YFSETQ. The CDR3 covers 16 residues. The CDR3 nucleotides read TGCGCCAGCAGCTCTATGATCTGGGGGTCCTACAATGAGCAGTTCTTC. Its protein is CASSSMIWGSYNEQFF.

This CDR3 reads CASGRGFEAFF. As DNA, the CDR3 is TGTGCCAGCGGCAGGGGTTTTGAAGCTTTCTTT. V and J are TRBV6-6 and TRBJ1-1, with a possible D match to TRBD1 (6 bases). CDR3 length equals 11 residues. Germline CDR1 reads MNHNY; CDR2 reads SVGAGI (reference sequence). V was pared by 8 bases and J by 7 bases, with 11 bases between.

V and J are TRBV9 and TRBJ2-3, with a possible D match to TRBD2 (6 bases). The CDR3 runs to 18 residues. CDR1 is SGDLS and CDR2 is YYNGEE in the germline V gene. V was pared by 0 bases and J by 6 bases, with 23 bases between. The CDR3 sequence is CASSVGSGSEPWRDTQYF. CDR3 DNA sequence: TGTGCCAGCAGCGTAGGATCCGGGAGCGAGCCATGGCGGGATACGCAGTATTTT.

The chain has TRBV29-1 and TRBJ2-1; D perhaps matches TRBD2 (5 bases). The CDR3 runs to 13 residues. V was cut by 6 bases and J by 0 bases, with 9 bases left in between. Germline-derived CDR1 and CDR2 are SQVTM and ANQGSEA. CDR3 region: CSVVGSSYNEQFF. DNA for the CDR3: TGCAGCGTAGTGGGGAGCTCCTACAATGAGCAGTTCTTC.

This CDR3 is CASSPRLGQVEKLFF. The CDR3 region has the DNA TGTGCCAGCAGCCCACGACTGGGACAGGTTGAAAAACTGTTTTTT. The V and J genes are TRBV9 and TRBJ1-4; TRBD1 matches at 8 bases. V lost 4 bases to trimming and J lost 7 bases; unmatched junction nucleotides: 9. The germline V gene encodes CDR1 SGDLS and CDR2 YYNGEE. The CDR3 loop spans 15 amino acids.

A single count supports this clone. The CDR3 is CASKQGGYNEQFF. The CDR3 DNA reads as TGTGCCAGCAAACAAGGGGGCTACAATGAGCAGTTCTTC. The chain joins TRBV6-5 to TRBJ2-1, with a possible D match to TRBD1 (6 bases). Trimming removed 7 bases from V and 3 bases from J, with 10 bases in between. In germline, CDR1 is MNHEY, CDR2 SVGAGI. The CDR3 covers 13 residues.

The genes are TRBV5-8 and TRBJ2-7, with TRBD1 matching 7 bases. The trim removed 0 bases at V and 7 bases at J, leaving 13 bases unmatched. Germline loops: CDR1 SGHTS, CDR2 YDEGEE. The CDR3 spans 16 residues. CDR3 loop: CASSLDLAGGMWEQYF. DNA for the CDR3: TGTGCCAGCAGCTTGGATCTAGCAGGGGGAATGTGGGAGCAGTACTTC. The full variable domain, rest sourced from reference TRBV5-8 and TRBJ2-7, is EAGVTQSPTHLIKTRGQQATLRCSPISGHTSVYWYQQALGLGLQFLLWYDEGEERNRGNFPPRFSGRQFPNYSSELNVNALELEDSALYLCASSLDLAGGMWEQYFGPGTRLTVT.

This chain links TRBV19 with TRBJ1-5; tentatively, D is TRBD1 (5 bases). With 5 bases removed from V and 4 bases from J, the gap between germline ends came to 15 bases. Germline loops: CDR1 LNHDA, CDR2 SQIVND (reference sequence). The CDR3 is made up of 15 amino acids. CDR3 sequence: CASSRGGERNQPQHF. The CDR3 DNA reads as TGTGCCAGTAGTCGGGGCGGGGAAAGGAATCAGCCCCAGCATTTT.

The V and J genes are TRBV4-2 and TRBJ1-5, with 7 bases that match TRBD1. Germline assignment: CDR1 LGHNA and CDR2 YNFKEQ. The CDR3 is made up of 16 amino acids. The V and J ends lost 0 bases and 5 bases, in that order; junction bases with no gene match: 7. The DNA of the CDR3 is TGTGCCAGCAGCCAAGACACGGACAGGCGTTATCAGCCCCAGCATTTT. Its translation is CASSQDTDRRYQPQHF.

The V gene is TRBV30, the J gene TRBJ1-1, with D possibly matching TRBD1 (5 bases). Germline V CDR1 and CDR2: GTSNPN, SVGIG (reference sequence). The CDR3 covers 11 residues. V dropped 4 bases and J dropped 6 bases, with 9 bases sitting between them. The CDR3: CAWTGYAEAFF. CDR3 bases: TGTGCCTGGACAGGGTACGCTGAAGCTTTCTTT.

The chain employs TRBV7-8 and TRBJ2-5; 8 bases are a match to TRBD1. The germline CDR1 and CDR2 sequences are SGHVS and FQNEAQ. The CDR3 has 13 residues. Unmatched junction bases numbered 0, after V lost 3 bases and J lost 3 bases. The CDR3 loop reads CASSLTGEETQYF. CDR3 DNA sequence: TGTGCCAGCAGCTTGACAGGGGAAGAGACCCAGTACTTC. Based on the CDR3 plus reference TRBV7-8 and TRBJ2-5, the full variable domain is GAGVSQSPRYKVAKRGQDVALRCDPISGHVSLFWYQQALGQGPEFLTYFQNEAQLDKSGLPSDRFFAERPEGSVSTLKIQRTQQEDSAVYLCASSLTGEETQYFGPGTRLLVL.